Listed below are T cell receptor beta chains from one sample, sequenced in a study of neurological immune-mediated disorders. TCRdb reprocessed the 5' RACE reads via MiXCR and lists one record per CDR3 protein. The sample shows tens of thousands of distinct CDR3 sequences, 2.5% to 3% of them seen only once. The specimen sequenced was PBMCs. The receptors here all came from a woman aged 30 to 39 with multiple sclerosis. CDR3s leave out the opening cysteine and the closing phenylalanine or tryptophan. D genes are given only for firm matches. The listing skips clone size in some rows; elsewhere it reads once, few, many or a size class.

d_call	clone_size	v_call	j_call	cdr3_length	cdr3_aa
.	many	TRBV20-1	TRBJ2-1	12	SAHGGPTYNEQF
TRBD2	many	TRBV6-1	TRBJ2-1	12	ASSAGLAGTEQF
.	many	TRBV19	TRBJ1-5	11	ASTDSRNQPQH
TRBD1	many	TRBV7-2	TRBJ2-2	14	ASSEQGAVNTGELF
TRBD1	many	TRBV7-8	TRBJ1-4	15	ASSLGTGGATNEKLF
.	many	TRBV19	TRBJ1-1	11	ASSNPGNTEAF
TRBD1	many	TRBV12-3/TRBV12-4	TRBJ1-4	13	ASRPAGTGGEKLF
TRBD2	many	TRBV6-2/TRBV6-3	TRBJ2-7	18	ASSYGILSPAGGPPYEQY
.	many	TRBV7-2	TRBJ2-7	12	ASSLLDRSYEQY
TRBD1	many	TRBV5-1	TRBJ1-2	12	ASSPQTGDYGYT
.	many	TRBV6-1	TRBJ1-5	14	ASRTSGAYGNQPQH
TRBD1	many	TRBV3-1	TRBJ1-2	14	ASSLRTGELLYGYT
.	many	TRBV27	TRBJ2-5	15	ASSSKPGPFYQETQY
TRBD1	.	TRBV29-1	TRBJ1-2	10	SQGDRGDGYT
TRBD1	many	TRBV7-2	TRBJ1-2	12	ASSDRADSYGYT
.	many	TRBV7-9	TRBJ1-2	13	ASSSFQVQNYGYT
.	many	TRBV20-1	TRBJ2-7	10	SASLGINEQY
TRBD1	many	TRBV20-1	TRBJ2-1	13	SVLFDRGIINEQF
.	many	TRBV27	TRBJ2-1	14	ASKNRGGTSYNEQF
.	many	TRBV20-1	TRBJ1-3	14	SARGPGGYTGNTIY
.	many	TRBV6-6	TRBJ2-4	12	ASSYSSGKNIQY
TRBD2	many	TRBV6-5	TRBJ2-1	13	ASSRSGRGRGEQF